This T cell receptor beta chain came from a study of beta chain features in type 1 diabetes. Broader study findings: The study found fewer insertions and more deletions at VDJ junctions in type 1 diabetes patients. Type 1 diabetes patients had TCRB CDR3s that were shorter (moderately but significantly so) in all four CD4+ subsets.

The CDR3 runs 14 residues. CDR1 and CDR2 from the germline V gene are LGHNA and YNFKEQ. The V end lost 1 base, the J end lost 4 bases, and 10 bases lay between the germline ends. As to this clone: Its antigen is still unknown.

Expressed TCRB transcripts were sequenced after all isolated RNA was converted to cDNA. Measured with immunoSEQ multiplex PCR; TCRdb has only the in-frame clones, and not every one. The table records 55,000 to 80,000 clones, about 50% of them present only once. The sequencing input was central memory CD4+ T cells from blood. This receptor was obtained from a man aged 25-45 years with type 1 diabetes. The chain recombines TRBV4-2 with TRBJ1-2; D perhaps matches TRBD1 (6 bases). CDR3 nucleotides: TGTGCCAGCAGCCAAGTGACAGGTTCCTATGGCTACACCTTC. It yields the protein CASSQVTGSYGYTF.